Presented here are 18 T cell receptor beta chains from one specimen sequenced in a study of T cell clonality in common variable immunodeficiency. General observations from the study: Reportedly, TCR beta sequences from common variable immunodeficiency showed fewer deletions and N-nucleotide insertions.

TCRdb's copy holds only in-frame clones and misses some; the assay was immunoSEQ multiplex PCR. The sample holds roughly 12,000 clones, and no clone turns up only once. The antigens these receptors bind are not known. The material sequenced was peripheral blood mononuclear cells. These receptors all come from a human donor with common variable immunodeficiency.

This clone was counted at least ten times. The sequenced fragment ends 3 residues before the CDR3 boundary, so the rest is inferred from the germline J gene. The chain combines TRBV5-1 with TRBJ1-4; D is unresolved. CDR1 and CDR2 from the germline V gene are SGHRS and YFSETQ. Trimming pared 0 bases from V and 8 bases from J, leaving 11 bases between. There are 14 residues in the CDR3. The CDR3 bases that were read are TGCGCCAGCAGCTTGGAGCAGGCTGGGGAAAAA. Encoded protein: CASSLEQAGEK. The full CDR3 reads CASSLEQAGEKLFF.

The covered CDR3 bases are TGTGCCAGCTCACCCCTAGCTCGGGACAATGAG. This translates into CASSPLARDNE. The whole CDR3 is CASSPLARDNEQFF. The J gene is TRBJ2-1, the V gene TRBV18; D perhaps matches TRBD2 (5 bases). From the germline J gene comes the end of the CDR3, since the read stops 3 residues before it. The CDR3 is 14 residues long. The V gene's germline CDR1 is KGHSH and CDR2 LQKENI. The ends were cut back, 3 bases at V and 5 bases at J, with 11 bases in the middle.

CDR3 DNA, as far as it was read: TGTGCCAGCAGCCCGGGACACAGCAGCAATCAGCCC. Protein sequence: CASSPGHSSNQP. The entire CDR3 protein reads CASSPGHSSNQPQHF. The rearrangement uses TRBV7-9 and TRBJ1-5; maybe TRBD1 (6 bases). The CDR3 end lies 3 residues beyond the end of the read and is filled in from the germline J gene. The ends were cut back, 5 bases at V and 1 base at J, with 12 bases in the middle. The CDR3 length is 15 residues. Germline V gives CDR1 SEHNR, CDR2 FQNEAQ (reference sequence).

Comments on this clone: The read falls 3 residues short of the CDR3 end, and the missing part is taken from the germline J gene. The chain carries TRBV19 and TRBJ2-1; tentatively, D is TRBD1 (6 bases). There are 15 residues in the CDR3. V gave up 4 bases and J gave up 8 bases, with 18 bases separating them. Germline V gives CDR1 LNHDA, CDR2 SQIVND (reference sequence). Partial CDR3 DNA: TGTGCCAGTAGTAGCGTGGGGGCGCCCCGGGATGAG. It translates to CASSSVGAPRDE. The complete CDR3 reads CASSSVGAPRDEQFF. The complete variable domain, with remaining parts taken from reference TRBV19 and TRBJ2-1, reads DGGITQSPKYLFRKEGQNVTLSCEQNLNHDAMYWYRQDPGQGLRLIYYSQIVNDFQKGDIAEGYSVSREKKESFPLTVTSAQKNPTAFYLCASSSVGAPRDEQFFGPGTRLTVL.

CDR3 DNA, as far as it was read: TGCGCCAGCAGCTTGGAGGGACAGCCGTCACCC. This sequence encodes CASSLEGQPSP. The full CDR3 is CASSLEGQPSPLHF. The V gene is TRBV5-1, the J gene TRBJ1-6, with TRBD1 matching over 7 bases. Sequencing ends 3 residues short of the CDR3 end; the germline J gene provides the rest. The CDR3 extends over 14 amino acids. Looked up from germline, CDR1 is SGHRS and CDR2 is YFSETQ. The V gene end was trimmed by 0 bases and the J gene end by 10 bases; junction bases not matched to a gene: 4. Variable domain in full (rest from reference TRBV5-1 and TRBJ1-6): KAGVTQTPRYLIKTRGQQVTLSCSPISGHRSVSWYQQTPGQGLQFLFEYFSETQRNKGNFPGRFSGRQFSNSRSEMNVSTLELGDSALYLCASSLEGQPSPLHFGNGTRLTVT.

This clone was found a few times. The CDR3 end lies 3 residues beyond the end of the read and is filled in from the germline J gene. The rearrangement joins TRBV7-3 to TRBJ2-7; the match to TRBD2 covers 9 bases. The CDR3 extends over 15 amino acids. CDR1 and CDR2 (germline): SGHTA, FQGTGA. Trimming cost V 9 bases and J 2 bases; bases outside gene matches: 11. The CDR3 DNA, read in part, is TGTGCCAGTGCCTTTAGCGGGGGACCAACCTACGAG. Amino acids: CASAFSGGPTYE. The full-length CDR3 reads as CASAFSGGPTYEQYF.

As to this clone: The read ends 3 residues before the CDR3 terminus; that terminus is restored from the germline J gene. This rearrangement joins TRBV18 to TRBJ2-7, with 8 bases lining up with TRBD1. V lost 6 bases and J lost 0; bases outside the gene matches: 13. Germline V gene data show CDR1 as KGHSH and CDR2 as LQKENI. The CDR3 is 17 amino acids. The CDR3 reads CASSAGTGEPSSYEQYF. Incomplete CDR3 DNA: TGTGCCAGCTCGGCCGGGACAGGAGAGCCCAGCTCCTACGAG.

Turning to this clone: The read is 3 residues too short to cover the CDR3 end, so that end is filled in from the germline J gene. The V and J genes are TRBV19 and TRBJ2-3; 9 nucleotides match TRBD2. The CDR3 has 15 amino acids. V lost 7 bases to trimming and J lost 5 bases; unmatched junction nucleotides: 10. Germline V gene lookup returns CDR1 LNHDA and CDR2 SQIVND (reference sequence). The CDR3 sequence: CASTISRGGQDTQYF. The covered CDR3 bases are TGTGCCAGTACGATCTCGCGGGGGGGCCAAGATACG.

As to this clone: Read sequence stops 3 residues before the CDR3 end, and the germline J gene provides the missing end. The rearrangement uses TRBV7-2 and TRBJ1-2; D remains ambiguous. Germline V gene sequence: CDR1 SGHTA, CDR2 FQGNSA. The CDR3 covers 13 residues. Deletions cut 1 base from V and 5 bases from J, with 8 bases between. The CDR3 is CASSLVGEYGYTF. The part of the CDR3 DNA that was read is TGTGCCAGCAGCTTAGTCGGGGAATATGGC.

About this clone: The read falls 3 residues short of the CDR3 end, and the missing part is taken from the germline J gene. The J gene is TRBJ1-2, the V gene TRBV19; D gene ambiguous. Germline CDR1 is LNHDA and CDR2 is SQIVND (reference sequence). The CDR3 sequence is 15 residues long. The V gene lost 7 bases and the J gene lost 5 bases, with 20 bases spanning the gap. Partial CDR3 DNA: TGTGCCAGTAACGATATGGGGAGCCGGGGATATGGC. The encoded protein is CASNDMGSRGYG. The whole CDR3 region reads CASNDMGSRGYGYTF.

A note on this clone: The read stops 3 residues short of the end of the CDR3; the missing end is completed from the germline J gene. The chain is built from TRBV5-1 and TRBJ2-3; 10 bases agree with TRBD2. The CDR3 runs 19 residues. CDR1 SGHRS and CDR2 YFSETQ come from the germline V gene. With V trimmed by 0 bases and J by 2 bases, 12 bases remained unmatched. The CDR3 loop reads CASSLAVSGGVPITDTQYF. The CDR3 bases that were read are TGCGCCAGCAGCTTGGCCGTGAGCGGGGGGGTCCCCATCACAGATACG.

Relative to its sample, this clone is medium-sized. The CDR3 goes on 3 residues after the read ends, and that part is filled in from the germline J gene. The V gene is TRBV29-1, the J gene TRBJ2-7; 8 nucleotides agree with TRBD1. From germline, CDR1 is SQVTM and CDR2 ANQGSEA. The V segment lost 6 bases and the J segment 0 bases; nucleotides outside the gene matches: 7. The CDR3 spans 14 residues. CDR3 region: CSVAGGVLSYEQYF. The sequenced part of the CDR3 DNA is TGCAGCGTAGCAGGGGGCGTTCTCTCCTACGAG.

This clone was seen many times. The read stops 3 residues short of the end of the CDR3; the missing end is completed from the germline J gene. The rearrangement uses TRBV19 and TRBJ1-6; D may be TRBD1 (5 bases). Germline loops: CDR1 LNHDA, CDR2 SQIVND (reference sequence). CDR3 size: 15 residues. V shed 3 bases and J shed 9 bases, with 15 bases lying between them. Here the CDR3 reads CASSMAGRQFSPLHF. The sequenced CDR3 bases are TGTGCCAGTAGTATGGCCGGGAGACAGTTTTCACCC. Full variable domain (missing parts from reference TRBV19 and TRBJ1-6): DGGITQSPKYLFRKEGQNVTLSCEQNLNHDAMYWYRQDPGQGLRLIYYSQIVNDFQKGDIAEGYSVSREKKESFPLTVTSAQKNPTAFYLCASSMAGRQFSPLHFGNGTRLTVT.

This clone was recorded many times. CDR3 DNA (partial): TGTGCCAGCAGTGAAGGACAGGGAAATTCACCC. Amino acid sequence: CASSEGQGNSP. The entire CDR3 protein reads CASSEGQGNSPLHF. The gene calls are TRBV2 and TRBJ1-6; 7 positions agree with TRBD1. The read ends 3 residues shy of where the CDR3 ends; the end is completed using the germline J gene. In germline, CDR1 is SNHLY, CDR2 FYNNEI. Trimming at V came to 1 base and at J to 7 bases, leaving 1 base not matched to a gene. The CDR3 is 14 amino acids.

This clone was seen only a few times. The CDR3 end falls 3 residues outside the read, so it is completed with the germline J gene. V gene TRBV11-2 combines with J gene TRBJ2-7; 9 bases match TRBD1. CDR1 is SGHAT and CDR2 is FQNNGV in the germline V gene. The trim removed 5 bases at V and 3 bases at J, leaving 8 bases unmatched. This CDR3 region has 15 residues. CDR3 sequence reads: CASSLWTGEVYEQYF. The sequenced part of the CDR3 DNA is TGTGCCAGCAGCCTGTGGACAGGGGAGGTCTACGAG. Full variable domain (missing parts from reference TRBV11-2 and TRBJ2-7): EAGVAQSPRYKIIEKRQSVAFWCNPISGHATLYWYQQILGQGPKLLIQFQNNGVVDDSQLPKDRFSAERLKGVDSTLKIQPAKLEDSAVYLCASSLWTGEVYEQYFGPGTRLTVT.

This clone showed up just a few times. The read ends 3 residues early relative to the CDR3; the germline J gene fills the gap. The chain has TRBV19 and TRBJ2-5; TRBD1 aligns across 7 bases. V lost 4 bases and J lost 0; bases outside the gene matches: 11. The CDR3 is 17 amino acids. The germline V gene has CDR1 LNHDA and CDR2 SQIVND (reference sequence). The CDR3 sequence is CASSTRTGVGNQETQYF. Partial CDR3 DNA: TGTGCCAGTAGTACGAGAACAGGGGTGGGTAACCAAGAGACC.

CDR3 DNA, as far as it was read: TGTGCCTGGAGTTCAGGGGCCGGC. Its translation: CAWSSGAG. The full CDR3 is CAWSSGAGYTF. This chain joins TRBV30 and TRBJ1-2; weak D call: TRBD1 (6 bases). The observed sequence ends 3 residues before the CDR3 terminus, with the missing tail filled in from the germline J gene. The CDR3 consists of 11 residues. Germline values: CDR1 GTSNPN, CDR2 SVGIG (reference sequence).

This clone was observed a few times. It is unclear where the CDR3 begins or ends on the DNA, so no DNA is shown, and the CDR3 is as TCRdb lists it. The chain couples TRBV19 to TRBJ1-2; TRBD1-2 was called by the table and not checked on the DNA. In germline, CDR1 is LNHDA, CDR2 SQIVND (reference sequence). The CDR3 is made up of 14 amino acids, end residues included. The chain's CDR3 is CASSSGGANYGYTF.